The rows below give T cell receptor beta chains drawn from one sample of a study of blood T cells in healthy people across ages. TCRdb processed the 5' RACE reads anew with MiXCR; each CDR3 protein has one entry. The data show hundreds of thousands of distinct CDR3 sequences, roughly 44% seen once. Source material: blood. The receptor set was obtained from a man in his sixties in good health. Each CDR3 is given with its conserved first and last residue. Fields, in order: J gene, V gene, D gene, clone size, CDR3 protein, CDR3 DNA. D genes are given only for firm matches. The size of a clone is reported for some rows only, either as once, few or many, or as a class for expanded clones.

j_gene: TRBJ2-7
v_gene: TRBV6-5
d_gene: TRBD2
abundance: few
CDR3aa: CASSYSSGGFPSYEQYF
CDR3nt: TGTGCCAGCAGTTACTCCTCGGGAGGGTTCCCCTCCTACGAGCAGTACTTC

j_gene: TRBJ1-6
v_gene: TRBV27
d_gene: NA
abundance: NA
CDR3aa: CASSFYNSPLHF
CDR3nt: TGTGCCAGCAGTTTCTATAATTCACCCCTCCACTTT

j_gene: TRBJ2-7
v_gene: TRBV12-3/TRBV12-4
d_gene: NA
abundance: NA
CDR3aa: CASSLWDGTYERYF
CDR3nt: TGTGCCAGCAGTTTGTGGGACGGCACCTACGAGCGGTACTTC

j_gene: TRBJ2-5
v_gene: TRBV11-2
d_gene: NA
abundance: NA
CDR3aa: CATAPRGETQETQYF
CDR3nt: TGTGCCACCGCCCCCAGGGGAGAAACCCAAGAGACCCAGTACTTC

j_gene: TRBJ2-1
v_gene: TRBV12-3/TRBV12-4
d_gene: NA
abundance: NA
CDR3aa: CASSLNFYNEQFF
CDR3nt: TGTGCCAGCAGTTTGAACTTCTACAATGAGCAGTTCTTC

j_gene: TRBJ2-7
v_gene: TRBV5-1
d_gene: NA
abundance: NA
CDR3aa: CASSPGGAALSYEQYF
CDR3nt: TGCGCCAGCAGCCCAGGGGGGGCCGCACTTTCCTACGAGCAGTACTTC

j_gene: TRBJ2-1
v_gene: TRBV20-1
d_gene: TRBD2
abundance: NA
CDR3aa: CSAADGGTYNEQFF
CDR3nt: TGCAGTGCTGCCGACGGGGGGACCTACAATGAGCAGTTCTTC

j_gene: TRBJ1-2
v_gene: TRBV4-1
d_gene: NA
abundance: few
CDR3aa: CASSQGAGTKFYGYTF
CDR3nt: TGCGCCAGCAGCCAAGGAGCTGGGACAAAGTTTTATGGCTACACCTTC

j_gene: TRBJ2-1
v_gene: TRBV7-3
d_gene: TRBD2
abundance: many
CDR3aa: CASSLMRTSKNEQFF
CDR3nt: TGTGCCAGCAGCCTCATGAGGACTAGCAAGAATGAGCAGTTCTTC

j_gene: TRBJ2-5
v_gene: TRBV4-1
d_gene: TRBD2
abundance: few
CDR3aa: CASSQEGVVDKAGDQETQYF
CDR3nt: TGCGCCAGCAGCCAAGAGGGCGTGGTGGATAAAGCGGGGGACCAAGAGACCCAGTACTTC

j_gene: TRBJ2-3
v_gene: TRBV7-2
d_gene: TRBD2
abundance: NA
CDR3aa: CASSLAALAETSTDTQYF
CDR3nt: TGTGCCAGCAGCTTAGCGGCGCTAGCGGAGACTAGCACAGATACGCAGTATTTT

j_gene: TRBJ1-1
v_gene: TRBV20-1
d_gene: TRBD1
abundance: few
CDR3aa: CSAPGTGVTEAFF
CDR3nt: TGCAGTGCCCCCGGGACAGGGGTGACTGAAGCTTTCTTT

j_gene: TRBJ1-6
v_gene: TRBV4-3
d_gene: NA
abundance: many
CDR3aa: CASSQETAGLRDSPLHF
CDR3nt: TGCGCCAGCAGCCAAGAGACCGCAGGGCTTAGGGACTCACCCCTCCACTTT

j_gene: TRBJ2-7
v_gene: TRBV4-1
d_gene: NA
abundance: NA
CDR3aa: CASSQDGVYEQYF
CDR3nt: TGCGCCAGCAGCCAAGACGGGGTCTACGAGCAGTACTTC

j_gene: TRBJ2-5
v_gene: TRBV11-2
d_gene: NA
abundance: many
CDR3aa: CASSHLLQVEGETQYF
CDR3nt: TGTGCCAGCAGCCACCTATTACAGGTTGAAGGGGAGACCCAGTACTTC

j_gene: TRBJ1-2
v_gene: TRBV29-1
d_gene: NA
abundance: many
CDR3aa: CSVAVGLNYGYTF
CDR3nt: TGCAGCGTTGCGGTCGGCCTGAACTATGGCTACACCTTC

j_gene: TRBJ1-3
v_gene: TRBV5-1
d_gene: NA
abundance: NA
CDR3aa: CASSRDTSGNTIYF
CDR3nt: TGCGCCAGCAGCAGGGACACCTCTGGAAACACCATATATTTT

j_gene: TRBJ1-2
v_gene: TRBV4-3
d_gene: NA
abundance: NA
CDR3aa: CASSYGHADNYGYTF
CDR3nt: TGCGCCAGCAGCTATGGGCACGCCGATAACTATGGCTACACCTTC

j_gene: TRBJ1-6
v_gene: TRBV20-1
d_gene: NA
abundance: NA
CDR3aa: CSACPESNSPLHF
CDR3nt: TGCAGTGCTTGTCCCGAAAGCAATTCACCCCTCCACTTT

j_gene: TRBJ2-1
v_gene: TRBV3-1
d_gene: NA
abundance: NA
CDR3aa: CASSQSHTSPNEQFF
CDR3nt: TGTGCCAGCAGCCAATCTCATACTAGCCCCAATGAGCAGTTCTTC

j_gene: TRBJ1-2
v_gene: TRBV2
d_gene: NA
abundance: once
CDR3aa: CASIDNFYGYTF
CDR3nt: TGTGCCAGCATAGACAACTTCTATGGCTACACCTTC

j_gene: TRBJ2-3
v_gene: TRBV11-2
d_gene: NA
abundance: NA
CDR3aa: CASAPQGYISTDTQYF
CDR3nt: TGTGCCAGCGCCCCGCAGGGTTATATTAGCACAGATACGCAGTATTTT

j_gene: TRBJ2-5
v_gene: TRBV19
d_gene: NA
abundance: few
CDR3aa: CASSIDLETQYF
CDR3nt: TGTGCCAGTAGTATAGATTTAGAGACCCAGTACTTC

j_gene: TRBJ2-4
v_gene: TRBV5-1
d_gene: NA
abundance: NA
CDR3aa: CASSPNRDGYNEQYF
CDR3nt: TGCGCCAGCAGTCCCAACCGGGACGGCTACAATGAGCAGTACTTC

j_gene: TRBJ1-2
v_gene: TRBV11-2
d_gene: TRBD1
abundance: NA
CDR3aa: CASSLTGTGIYGYTF
CDR3nt: TGTGCCAGCAGCTTGACCGGGACAGGGATCTATGGCTACACCTTC

j_gene: TRBJ1-6
v_gene: TRBV14
d_gene: NA
abundance: few
CDR3aa: CASSQDADDYSPLHF
CDR3nt: TGTGCCAGCAGCCAAGATGCCGACGACTATTCACCCCTCCACTTT

j_gene: TRBJ2-1
v_gene: TRBV11-2
d_gene: NA
abundance: NA
CDR3aa: CASSLELGQSSYNEQFF
CDR3nt: TGTGCCAGCAGCTTAGAACTCGGACAGAGCTCCTACAATGAGCAGTTCTTC

j_gene: TRBJ2-3
v_gene: TRBV7-2
d_gene: NA
abundance: NA
CDR3aa: CASSASVGPRVDTQYF
CDR3nt: TGTGCCAGCAGCGCCTCAGTCGGCCCAAGGGTAGATACGCAGTATTTT

j_gene: TRBJ2-7
v_gene: TRBV20-1
d_gene: NA
abundance: NA
CDR3aa: CSARDPKGTLHYNEQYF
CDR3nt: TGCAGTGCTAGAGACCCTAAAGGCACACTTCACTACAATGAGCAGTACTTC

j_gene: TRBJ2-1
v_gene: TRBV4-2
d_gene: TRBD2
abundance: NA
CDR3aa: CASSPGGRTRSYNEQFF
CDR3nt: TGTGCCAGCAGCCCCGGGGGGAGAACCCGCTCCTACAATGAGCAGTTCTTC

j_gene: TRBJ1-5
v_gene: TRBV7-9
d_gene: NA
abundance: few
CDR3aa: CASSLGGWPQHF
CDR3nt: TGTGCCAGCAGCTTGGGGGGATGGCCCCAGCATTTT

j_gene: TRBJ2-7
v_gene: TRBV20-1
d_gene: NA
abundance: NA
CDR3aa: CSAERDGKSYEQYF
CDR3nt: TGCAGTGCTGAACGGGACGGTAAATCCTACGAGCAGTACTTC

j_gene: TRBJ2-7
v_gene: TRBV10-3
d_gene: TRBD2
abundance: NA
CDR3aa: CATGGTSGIYEQYF
CDR3nt: TGTGCCACCGGGGGGACTAGCGGTATCTACGAGCAGTACTTC

j_gene: TRBJ2-1
v_gene: TRBV6-2/TRBV6-3
d_gene: NA
abundance: few
CDR3aa: CASSTKSQQLIGTNSYNEQFF
CDR3nt: TGTGCCAGCAGTACTAAGAGCCAGCAGTTAATCGGGACAAATTCCTACAATGAGCAGTTCTTC

j_gene: TRBJ2-6
v_gene: TRBV11-2
d_gene: NA
abundance: few
CDR3aa: CASSLGFGGANVLTF
CDR3nt: TGTGCCAGCAGTCTAGGGTTTGGTGGGGCCAACGTCCTGACTTTC